The next 10 T cell receptor beta chains were all read from a single sample in a study of blood T cell repertoires in COVID-19. Repertoires were generated with immunoSEQ multiplex PCR, while TCRdb's copy carries only in-frame clones and drops some. The table includes a few hundred thousand clones, 88% detected once. The sample comprised PBMCs or T cells enriched from blood (not recorded which). The source is a woman in her twenties or thirties who had been exposed to COVID-19.

The chain combines TRBV7-2 with TRBJ2-2; TRBD2 might be the D (5 bases). In germline, CDR1 is SGHTA, CDR2 FQGNSA. V was trimmed by 5 bases and J by 5 bases, leaving 15 bases between them. There are 15 residues in the CDR3. CDR3 nucleotide sequence: TGTGCCAGCAGCCCCGAACTAACTAGTACCGGGGAGCTGTTTTTT. Encoded protein: CASSPELTSTGELFF.

Comment on this clone: Relative to the germline gene, one junction end is altered; a read error may explain this. CDR3 loop: CASSSSFQGLGGF. Here the CDR3 DNA reads TGTGCCAGCAGTTCCTCCTTCCAGGGATTGGGTGGCTTT. This chain joins TRBV28 and TRBJ1-6; a weak D match, TRBD1 (5 bases). The CDR3 length is 13 residues. Germline values: CDR1 MDHEN, CDR2 SYDVKM.

The chain is built from TRBV28 and TRBJ2-1, with D possibly matching TRBD2 (6 bases). Trimming pared 6 bases from V and 5 bases from J, leaving 17 bases between. CDR1 is MDHEN and CDR2 is SYDVKM in the germline V gene. The CDR3 runs 15 residues. The CDR3 DNA reads TGTGCCAGCAGCTACATAGCGGACCCAAACAATGAGCAGTTCTTC. Its protein product is CASSYIADPNNEQFF.

The rearrangement uses TRBV29-1 and TRBJ2-5; maybe TRBD2 (5 bases). Germline V lookup: CDR1 SQVTM, CDR2 ANQGSEA. The V and J ends lost 3 bases and 3 bases respectively, with 11 bases between them. The CDR3 is made up of 13 amino acids. The CDR3 loop reads CSVDVGGEETQYF. The CDR3 coding sequence is TGCAGCGTTGATGTAGGAGGCGAAGAGACCCAGTACTTC.

The V call is TRBV3-1 (or the pseudogene TRBV3-2), the J call TRBJ2-7; 12 bases agree with TRBD2. This CDR3 has 15 amino acids. V was clipped by 1 base and J by 4 bases; unmatched bases: 2. Germline lookup yields CDR1 LGHDT and CDR2 YNNKEL (reference sequence). The CDR3 DNA reads TGTGCCAGCAGCCAAGGGCTAGCGGGAGGGTACGAGCAGTACTTC. Amino acids: CASSQGLAGGYEQYF.

The V gene is TRBV19, the J gene TRBJ2-7; D perhaps matches TRBD2 (5 bases). V was trimmed by 4 bases and J by 7 bases, leaving 20 bases between them. Germline V gene sequence: CDR1 LNHDA, CDR2 SQIVND (reference sequence). The CDR3 covers 15 residues. DNA of the CDR3: TGTGCCAGTAGTAGGTCAGACCGAATCTCGGGGGAGCAGTACTTC. It specifies CASSRSDRISGEQYF.

This clone was detected only once. This sequence joins TRBV7-9 and TRBJ2-7, with TRBD2 matching 12 bases. The CDR3 runs to 15 residues. The J segment lost 6 bases and the V segment lost 5 bases, leaving 8 bases of the junction unmatched. CDR1 is SEHNR, CDR2 FQNEAQ, per germline (reference sequence). The CDR3 sequence: CASSRSGLAGREQYF. The CDR3 DNA follows: TGTGCCAGCAGCCGATCGGGACTAGCGGGCCGCGAGCAGTACTTC. Full variable domain (rest looked up from reference TRBV7-9 and TRBJ2-7): DTGVSQNPRHKITKRGQNVTFRCDPISEHNRLYWYRQTLGQGPEFLTYFQNEAQLEKSRLLSDRFSAERPKGSFSTLEIQRTEQGDSAMYLCASSRSGLAGREQYFGPGTRLTVT.

In this sample, this clone turned up a few times. The chain carries TRBV9 and TRBJ2-5; 9 positions agree with TRBD1. Germline V gene sequence: CDR1 SGDLS, CDR2 YYNGEE. Germline trimming cut 0 bases from V and 4 bases from J; bases unmatched to any gene: 10. The CDR3 sequence is 17 residues long. The CDR3 reads CASSVGGPGQGRETQYF. The CDR3 nucleotides read TGTGCCAGCAGCGTAGGAGGGCCGGGACAGGGAAGAGAGACCCAGTACTTC.

The chain carries TRBV30 and TRBJ1-5, with D perhaps matching TRBD1 (5 bases). V was shortened by 4 bases and J by 3 bases, with 13 bases between the two germline ends. In germline, CDR1 is GTSNPN, CDR2 SVGIG (reference sequence). The CDR3 contains 14 residues. This CDR3 is CAWKGVRDNQPQHF. The CDR3 DNA reads as TGTGCCTGGAAAGGGGTCAGGGACAATCAGCCCCAGCATTTT.

The genes are TRBV7-2 and TRBJ2-1, with D tentatively TRBD2 (6 bases). V lost 3 bases and J 13 bases, leaving 19 bases between the germline ends. There are 14 residues in the CDR3. Per the germline V gene, CDR1 is SGHTA and CDR2 is FQGNSA. This CDR3 is CASSFISGEGRQFF. Here the CDR3 DNA reads TGTGCCAGCAGCTTCATTAGCGGAGAGGGGCGTCAGTTCTTC.